The present TCR beta chain was sequenced within a study of blood T cell repertoires in COVID-19 (TCRdb year 2020). Background for the entire study: Samples from collaborators originated in the United States, Italy and Spain and spanned both the acute and convalescent phases of COVID-19. The material from the prospective study consisted of cDNA or gDNA derived from T cells, B-cell-depleted T cells, or PBMCs. Where available, HLA class I and class II types were taken from metadata supplied by the sample provider and were not determined by assay-based typing. Sample metadata almost always included a de-identified subject ID, COVID-19 status, age in years and sex. The repertoires were released in a freely available public database intended as a resource for research on the immune response to SARS-CoV-2. Samples came from the ongoing ImmuneRACE study (first 160 participants) plus 1,254 subjects from 6 global collaborators. Deeply sampled blood TCRbeta repertoires from subjects exposed to, actively infected with, or recovered from COVID-19 were included in the dataset.

Spanning cysteine to phenylalanine, the CDR3 consists of 17 amino acids. The CDR3 DNA has 51 bases and is translated from base 1. The germline V gene (reference sequence) sets CDR1 to LNHDA and CDR2 to SQIVND. After removal of 1 base from V and 2 bases from J, the junction retains 2 bases not matched to a gene. The immunoSEQ Assay, a bias-controlled multiplex PCR, was used to amplify TCRbeta CDR3 regions from genomic DNA. On the authors' methods: Within the assay, amplification of reference gene primers was used to estimate how many nucleated cells each sample contained. Sequence reads were collapsed and filtered to measure the absolute abundance of every unique TCRbeta CDR3 rearrangement. Productive Simpson clonality was computed per sample as the square root of Simpson's diversity index over productive rearrangements. TCRdb provides this immuneACCESS table in a form limited to in-frame rearrangements. Some clones are lacking; in checked studies, under half of them reflect an unresolved V gene, and why the rest are absent is not known. That table is the source of V, J and clone size, and D and trimming were worked out from the DNA. For this sample there are fewer than 300,000 clones; approximately 85% appear just once. The top ten clones comprise 3.5% to 5.5% of the sample.

Participants in the prospective study were aged roughly 18 to 90 years, lived in 24 United States geographic areas, and enrolled through a virtual design. In the prospective study, participants were assigned to cohorts based on the clinical history participants reported in a screening survey and a study questionnaire. ImmuneRACE Cohort 3 recovered participants were defined by two consecutive negative NP/OP PCR tests, healthcare professional clearance, or symptom resolution. In the prospective study, whole blood, serum and a nasopharyngeal or oropharyngeal swab were collected from each participant by mobile phlebotomists. Additional blood draws and questionnaires over an approximately two-month period could optionally be provided by prospective study participants. Before DNA extraction, prospective study blood samples were shipped either frozen or at room temperature. A remark on this clone: Its specific antigen is unknown. Qualities for individual bases were not recorded, and no much larger clone is one base off.

What the work shows at the level of the full study, not this receptor alone: Clinical and demographic metadata were provided uncurated, with the amount varying by source and participant.

The receptor comes from a woman aged 25 to 39 who had recovered from COVID-19. Recombination joined TRBV19 with TRBJ2-6; the central 10 bases match TRBD1. The sample consisted of PBMCs or T cells enriched from blood (not recorded which). The nucleotide sequence reads TGTGCCAGTAGTATAGGACAGGGGGCGGCTGGGGCCAACGTCCTGACTTTC. It translates as CASSIGQGAAGANVLTF.